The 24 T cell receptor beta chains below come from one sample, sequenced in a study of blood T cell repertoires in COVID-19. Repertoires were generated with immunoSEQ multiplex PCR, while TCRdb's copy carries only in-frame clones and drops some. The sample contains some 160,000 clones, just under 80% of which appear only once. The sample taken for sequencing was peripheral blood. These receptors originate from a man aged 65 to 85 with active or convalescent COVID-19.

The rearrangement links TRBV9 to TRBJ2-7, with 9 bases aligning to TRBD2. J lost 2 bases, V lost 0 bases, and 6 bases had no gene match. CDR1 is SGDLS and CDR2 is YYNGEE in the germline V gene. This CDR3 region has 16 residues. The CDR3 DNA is TGTGCCAGCAGCGTAGAGGGTAGCGGGGGTACCTACGAGCAGTACTTC. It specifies CASSVEGSGGTYEQYF.

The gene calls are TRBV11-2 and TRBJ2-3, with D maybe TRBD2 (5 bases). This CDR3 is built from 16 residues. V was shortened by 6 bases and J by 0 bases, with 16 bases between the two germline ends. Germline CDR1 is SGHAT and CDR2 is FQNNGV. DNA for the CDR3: TGTGCCAGCAGTCCCCCGGGAACGCGTAGCACAGATACGCAGTATTTT. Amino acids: CASSPPGTRSTDTQYF.

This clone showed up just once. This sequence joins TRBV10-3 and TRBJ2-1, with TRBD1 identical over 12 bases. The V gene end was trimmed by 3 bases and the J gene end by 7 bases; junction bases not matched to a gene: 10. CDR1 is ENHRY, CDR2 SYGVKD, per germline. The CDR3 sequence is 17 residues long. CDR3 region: CAISDGLGQGAGNEQFF. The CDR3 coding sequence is TGTGCCATCAGTGATGGACTGGGACAGGGGGCAGGTAATGAGCAGTTCTTC.

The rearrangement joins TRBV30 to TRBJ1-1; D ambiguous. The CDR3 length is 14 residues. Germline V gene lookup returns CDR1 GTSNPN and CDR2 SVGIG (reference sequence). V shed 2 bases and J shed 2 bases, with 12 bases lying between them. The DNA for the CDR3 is TGTGCCTGGAGTAGGAGGCCTTTCAACACTGAAGCTTTCTTT. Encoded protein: CAWSRRPFNTEAFF.

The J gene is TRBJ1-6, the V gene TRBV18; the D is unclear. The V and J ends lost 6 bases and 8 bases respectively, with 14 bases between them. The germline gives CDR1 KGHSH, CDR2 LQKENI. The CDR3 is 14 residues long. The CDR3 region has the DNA TGTGCCAGCTCGGGTCCTAAAGAGGATTCACCCCTCCACTTT. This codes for CASSGPKEDSPLHF.

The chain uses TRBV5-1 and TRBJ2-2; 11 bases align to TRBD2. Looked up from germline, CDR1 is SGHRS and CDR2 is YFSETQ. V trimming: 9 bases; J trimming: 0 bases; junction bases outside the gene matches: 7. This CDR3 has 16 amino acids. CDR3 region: CATEATSGTNTGELFF. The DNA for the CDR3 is TGCGCCACCGAAGCGACTAGCGGGACGAACACCGGGGAGCTGTTTTTT.

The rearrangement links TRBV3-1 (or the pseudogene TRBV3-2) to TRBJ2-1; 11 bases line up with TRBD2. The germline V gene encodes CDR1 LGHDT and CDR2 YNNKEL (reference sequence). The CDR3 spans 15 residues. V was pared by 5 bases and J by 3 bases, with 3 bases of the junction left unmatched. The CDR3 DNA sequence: TGTGCCAGCAGCACCGGGACTAGCGGCTACAATGAGCAGTTCTTC. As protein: CASSTGTSGYNEQFF.

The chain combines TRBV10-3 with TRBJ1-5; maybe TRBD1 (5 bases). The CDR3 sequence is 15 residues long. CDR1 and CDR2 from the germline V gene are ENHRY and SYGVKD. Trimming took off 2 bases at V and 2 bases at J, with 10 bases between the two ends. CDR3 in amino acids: CAISEGHPGNQPQHF. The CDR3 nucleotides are TGTGCCATCAGTGAGGGACATCCAGGCAATCAGCCCCAGCATTTT.

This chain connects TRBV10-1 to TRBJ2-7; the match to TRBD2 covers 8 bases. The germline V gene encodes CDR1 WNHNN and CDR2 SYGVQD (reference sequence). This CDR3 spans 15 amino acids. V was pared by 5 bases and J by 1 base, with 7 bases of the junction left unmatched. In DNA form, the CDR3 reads TGCGCCAGCAGTCCAACTAGCGGCCAATCCTACGAGCAGTACTTC. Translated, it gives CASSPTSGQSYEQYF.

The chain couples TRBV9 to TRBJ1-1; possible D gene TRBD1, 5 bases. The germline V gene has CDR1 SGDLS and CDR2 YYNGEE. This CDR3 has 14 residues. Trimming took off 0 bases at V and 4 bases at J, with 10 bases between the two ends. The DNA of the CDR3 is TGTGCCAGCAGCGTAGGCGGGGGAAGCACTGAAGCTTTCTTT. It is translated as CASSVGGGSTEAFF.

As DNA, the CDR3 is TGTGCCAGTAGCCACTGGAATCAGCCCCAGCATTTT. The encoded protein is CASSHWNQPQHF. V gene TRBV19 combines with J gene TRBJ1-5; D call uncertain. Germline V lookup: CDR1 LNHDA, CDR2 SQIVND (reference sequence). V was trimmed by 6 bases and J by 4 bases, leaving 7 bases between them. CDR3 length equals 12 residues.

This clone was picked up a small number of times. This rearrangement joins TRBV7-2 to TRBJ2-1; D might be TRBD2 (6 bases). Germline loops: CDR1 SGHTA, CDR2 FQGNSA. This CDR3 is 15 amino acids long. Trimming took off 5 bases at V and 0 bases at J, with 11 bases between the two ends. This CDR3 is CASSLPGSSYNEQFF. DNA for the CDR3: TGTGCCAGCAGCCTCCCCGGGAGCTCCTACAATGAGCAGTTCTTC.

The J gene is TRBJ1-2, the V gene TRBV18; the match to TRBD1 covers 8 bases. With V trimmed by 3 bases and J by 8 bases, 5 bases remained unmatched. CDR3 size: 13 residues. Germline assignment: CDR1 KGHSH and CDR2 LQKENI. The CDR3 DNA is TGTGCCAGCTCACCGACAGGGGCCTGGGGCTACACCTTC. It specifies CASSPTGAWGYTF. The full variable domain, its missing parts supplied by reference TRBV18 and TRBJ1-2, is NAGVMQNPRHLVRRRGQEARLRCSPMKGHSHVYWYRQLPEEGLKFMVYLQKENIIDESGMPKERFSAEFPKEGPSILRIQQVVRGDSAAYFCASSPTGAWGYTFGSGTRLTVV.

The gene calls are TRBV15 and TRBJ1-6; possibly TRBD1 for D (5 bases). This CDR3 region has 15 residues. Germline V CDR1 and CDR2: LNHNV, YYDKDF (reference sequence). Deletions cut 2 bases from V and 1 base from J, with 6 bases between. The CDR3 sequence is CATSRQGSYNSPLHF. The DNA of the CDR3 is TGTGCCACCAGCAGACAGGGTTCCTATAATTCACCCCTCCACTTT.

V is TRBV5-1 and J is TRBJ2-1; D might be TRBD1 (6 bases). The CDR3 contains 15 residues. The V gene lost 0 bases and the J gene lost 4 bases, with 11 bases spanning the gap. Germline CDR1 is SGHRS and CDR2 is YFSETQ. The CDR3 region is CASSLGQDPYNEQFF. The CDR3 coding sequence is TGCGCCAGCAGCTTGGGACAGGATCCGTACAATGAGCAGTTCTTC.

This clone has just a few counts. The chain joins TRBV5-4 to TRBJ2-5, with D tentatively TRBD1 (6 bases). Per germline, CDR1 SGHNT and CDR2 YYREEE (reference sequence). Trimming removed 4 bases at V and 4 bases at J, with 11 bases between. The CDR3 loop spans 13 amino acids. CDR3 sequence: CASSRDKIETQYF. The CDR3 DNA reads TGTGCCAGCAGCCGGGACAAAATAGAGACCCAGTACTTC.

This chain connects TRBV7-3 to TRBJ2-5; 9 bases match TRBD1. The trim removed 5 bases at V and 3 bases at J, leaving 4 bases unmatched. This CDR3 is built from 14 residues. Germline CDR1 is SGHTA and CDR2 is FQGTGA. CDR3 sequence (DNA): TGTGCCAGCAGCACACAGGGGGCAGAAGAGACCCAGTACTTC. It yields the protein CASSTQGAEETQYF.

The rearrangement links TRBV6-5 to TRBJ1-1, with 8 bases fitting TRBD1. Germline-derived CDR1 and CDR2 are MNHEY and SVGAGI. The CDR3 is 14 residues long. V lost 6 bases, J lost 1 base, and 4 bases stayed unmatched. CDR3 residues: CASSRDRRNTEAFF. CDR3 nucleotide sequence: TGTGCCAGCAGCCGGGACAGGAGGAACACTGAAGCTTTCTTT.

The CDR3 bases are TGTGCCAGCAGCTTGGCGGGAGGGACTGGCGAGCAGTACTTC. Protein: CASSLAGGTGEQYF. This chain connects TRBV7-3 to TRBJ2-7; 9 positions agree with TRBD2. Trimming took 3 bases from V and 6 from J; bases not matched to a gene: 6. The CDR3 totals 14 residues. CDR1 is SGHTA and CDR2 is FQGTGA in the germline V gene.

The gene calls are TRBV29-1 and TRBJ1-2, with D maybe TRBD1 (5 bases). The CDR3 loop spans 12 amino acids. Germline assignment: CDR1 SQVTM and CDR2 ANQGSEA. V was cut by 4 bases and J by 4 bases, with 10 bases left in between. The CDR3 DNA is TGCAGCGTTGCGGGGGGGGGCTATGGCTACACCTTC. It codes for CSVAGGGYGYTF. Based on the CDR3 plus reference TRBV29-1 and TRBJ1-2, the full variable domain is SAVISQKPSRDICQRGTSLTIQCQVDSQVTMMFWYRQQPGQSLTLIATANQGSEATYESGFVIDKFPISRPNLTFSTLTVSNMSPEDSSIYLCSVAGGGYGYTFGSGTRLTVV.

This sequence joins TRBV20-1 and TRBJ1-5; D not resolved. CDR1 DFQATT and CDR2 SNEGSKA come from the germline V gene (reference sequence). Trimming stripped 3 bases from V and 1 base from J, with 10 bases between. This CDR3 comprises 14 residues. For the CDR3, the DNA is TGCAGTGCTAGTGCGACTGGAAGCAATCAGCCCCAGCATTTT. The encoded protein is CSASATGSNQPQHF.

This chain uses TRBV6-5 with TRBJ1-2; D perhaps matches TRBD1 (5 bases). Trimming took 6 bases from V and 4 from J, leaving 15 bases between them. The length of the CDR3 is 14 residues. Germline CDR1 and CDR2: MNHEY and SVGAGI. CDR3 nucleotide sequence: TGTGCCAGCAGGGGCCCCAGGGATTTCTATGGCTACACCTTC. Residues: CASRGPRDFYGYTF.

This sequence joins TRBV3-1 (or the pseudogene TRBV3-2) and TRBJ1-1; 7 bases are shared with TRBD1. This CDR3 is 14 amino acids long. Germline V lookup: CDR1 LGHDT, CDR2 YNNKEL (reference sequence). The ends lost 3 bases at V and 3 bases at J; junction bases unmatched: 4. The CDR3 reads CASSQADRYTEAFF. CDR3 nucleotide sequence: TGTGCCAGCAGCCAGGCGGACAGGTACACTGAAGCTTTCTTT.

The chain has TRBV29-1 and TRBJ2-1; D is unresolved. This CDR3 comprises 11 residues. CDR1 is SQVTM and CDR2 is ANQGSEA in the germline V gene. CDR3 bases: TGCGCCTCAGATATTTACAATGAGCAGTTCTTC. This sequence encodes CASDIYNEQFF.